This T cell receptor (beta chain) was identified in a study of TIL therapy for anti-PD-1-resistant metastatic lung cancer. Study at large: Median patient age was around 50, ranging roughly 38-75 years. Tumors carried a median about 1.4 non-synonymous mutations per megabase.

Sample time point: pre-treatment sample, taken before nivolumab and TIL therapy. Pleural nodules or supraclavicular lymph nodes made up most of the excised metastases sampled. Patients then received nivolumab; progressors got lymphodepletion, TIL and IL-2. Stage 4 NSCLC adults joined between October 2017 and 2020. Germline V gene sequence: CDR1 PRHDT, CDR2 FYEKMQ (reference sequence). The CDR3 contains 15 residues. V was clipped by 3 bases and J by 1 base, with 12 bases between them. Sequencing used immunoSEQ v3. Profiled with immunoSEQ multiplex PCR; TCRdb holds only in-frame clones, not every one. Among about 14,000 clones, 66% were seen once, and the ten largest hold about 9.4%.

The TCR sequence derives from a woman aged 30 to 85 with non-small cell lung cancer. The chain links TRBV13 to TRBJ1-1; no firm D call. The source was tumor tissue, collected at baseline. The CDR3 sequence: CASSFPPTENTEAFF. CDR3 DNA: TGTGCCAGCAGCTTCCCGCCGACTGAGAACACTGAAGCTTTCTTT.